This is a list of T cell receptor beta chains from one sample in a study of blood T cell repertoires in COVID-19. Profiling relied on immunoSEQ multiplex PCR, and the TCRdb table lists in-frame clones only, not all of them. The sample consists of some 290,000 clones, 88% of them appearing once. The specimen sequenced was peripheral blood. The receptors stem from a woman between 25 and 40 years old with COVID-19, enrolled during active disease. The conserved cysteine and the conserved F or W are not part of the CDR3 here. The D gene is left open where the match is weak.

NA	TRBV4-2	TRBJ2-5	ASSQKTGDQETQY
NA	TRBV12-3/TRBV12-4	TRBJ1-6	ASSIYSPLH
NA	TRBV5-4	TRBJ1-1	ASSLKTGYTEAF
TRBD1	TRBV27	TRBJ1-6	ASSRQGDLYSPLH
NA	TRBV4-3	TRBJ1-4	ASSLVTTGSGEKLF
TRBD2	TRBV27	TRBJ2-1	ASRPGLVYNEQF
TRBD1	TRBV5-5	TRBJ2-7	ASSPRQGITYEQY
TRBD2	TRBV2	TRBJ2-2	ASIGSGSLGELF
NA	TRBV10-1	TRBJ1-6	ASSAAAGSPLH
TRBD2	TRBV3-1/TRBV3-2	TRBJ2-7	ASSLGLAEYEQY
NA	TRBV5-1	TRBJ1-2	ASSSGGQGMGYT
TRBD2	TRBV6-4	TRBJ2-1	ASSMVSGSRHNEQF
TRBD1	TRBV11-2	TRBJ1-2	ASSYRGLSSGYT
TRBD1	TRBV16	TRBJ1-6	ASSQAQGGVNSPLH
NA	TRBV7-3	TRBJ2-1	ASSPTVYNEQF
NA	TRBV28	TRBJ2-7	ASRETRSEQY
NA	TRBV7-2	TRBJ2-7	ASSMRYEQY
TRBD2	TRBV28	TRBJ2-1	ASSLAGAYNEQF
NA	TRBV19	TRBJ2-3	ASSIGGGLISSTDTQY
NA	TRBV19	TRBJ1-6	ASSRTARDSPLH
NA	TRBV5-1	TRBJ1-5	ASSLEGGFGPQH
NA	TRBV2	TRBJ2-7	ASSETRDLYEQY
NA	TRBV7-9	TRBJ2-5	ASSQLSTSMETQY
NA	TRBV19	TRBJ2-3	ASSIGASGKDTQY
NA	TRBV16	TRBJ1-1	ASSLMSGITEAF
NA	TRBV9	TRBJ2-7	ASSVDGGPGEQY
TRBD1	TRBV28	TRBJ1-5	ASSQNRGIQPQH
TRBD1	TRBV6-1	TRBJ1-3	ASSVATGGNTIY
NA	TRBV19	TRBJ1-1	ASSTLEVSEAF
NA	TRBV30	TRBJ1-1	AWRYGMRTEAF
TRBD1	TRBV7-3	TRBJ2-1	ASSPPGQGRNEQF
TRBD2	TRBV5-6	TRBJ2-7	ASSLPLADTYEQY
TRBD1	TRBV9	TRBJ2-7	ASSVSGAGGNEQY
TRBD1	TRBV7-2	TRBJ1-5	ASSSTGYQPQH